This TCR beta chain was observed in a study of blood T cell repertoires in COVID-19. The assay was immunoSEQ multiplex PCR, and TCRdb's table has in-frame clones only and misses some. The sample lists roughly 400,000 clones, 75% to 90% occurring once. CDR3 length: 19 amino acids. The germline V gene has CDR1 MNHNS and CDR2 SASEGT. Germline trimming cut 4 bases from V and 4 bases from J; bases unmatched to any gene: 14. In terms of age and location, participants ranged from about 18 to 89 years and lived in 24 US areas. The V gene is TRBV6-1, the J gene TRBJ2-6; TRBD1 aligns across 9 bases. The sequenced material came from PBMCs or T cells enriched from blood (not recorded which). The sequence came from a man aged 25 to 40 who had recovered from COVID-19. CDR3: CASSVRDRATQVGANVLTF. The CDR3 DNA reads TGTGCCAGCAGTGTTCGGGACAGGGCCACCCAGGTGGGGGCCAACGTCCTGACTTTC.